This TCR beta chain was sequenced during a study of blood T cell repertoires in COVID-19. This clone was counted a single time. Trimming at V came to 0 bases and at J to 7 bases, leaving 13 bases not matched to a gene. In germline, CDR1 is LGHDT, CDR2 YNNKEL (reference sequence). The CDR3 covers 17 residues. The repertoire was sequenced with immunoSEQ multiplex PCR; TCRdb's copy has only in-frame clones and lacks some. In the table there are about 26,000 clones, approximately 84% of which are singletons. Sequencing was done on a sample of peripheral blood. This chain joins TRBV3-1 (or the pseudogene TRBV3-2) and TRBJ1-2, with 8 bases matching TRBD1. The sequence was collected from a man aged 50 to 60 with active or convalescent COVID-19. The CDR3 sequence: CASSQDLWGAGGGGYTF. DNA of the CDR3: TGTGCCAGCAGCCAAGATCTGTGGGGTGCAGGGGGCGGTGGCTACACCTTC.